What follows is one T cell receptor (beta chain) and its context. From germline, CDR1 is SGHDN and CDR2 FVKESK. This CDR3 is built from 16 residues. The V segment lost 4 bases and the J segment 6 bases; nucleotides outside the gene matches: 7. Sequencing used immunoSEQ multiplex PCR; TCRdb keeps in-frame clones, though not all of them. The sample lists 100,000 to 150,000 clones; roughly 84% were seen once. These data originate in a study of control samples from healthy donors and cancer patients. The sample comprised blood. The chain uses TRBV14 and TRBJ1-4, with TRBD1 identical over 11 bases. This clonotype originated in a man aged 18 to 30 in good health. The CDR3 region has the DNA TGTGCCAGCAGCCGCATGCCGGGACAGGGGGATGAAAAACTGTTTTTT. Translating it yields CASSRMPGQGDEKLFF.